A single sample gave rise to the 18 T cell receptor beta chains below, sequenced in a study of blood T cell repertoires in COVID-19. Clones were read by immunoSEQ multiplex PCR, and TCRdb kept only the in-frame ones, dropping some. The sample yields about 82,000 clones, around four fifths seen once. The sequenced sample consisted of peripheral blood. The receptors come from a woman in her sixties or seventies with acute or convalescent COVID-19.

V is TRBV24-1 and J is TRBJ2-1, with 13 positions matching TRBD2. V was clipped by 5 bases and J by 7 bases; unmatched bases: 4. CDR1 and CDR2 (germline): KGHDR, SFDVKD. This CDR3 is built from 15 residues. CDR3 amino acids: CATSAGTSGTNEQFF. The CDR3 DNA is TGTGCCACCAGTGCCGGGACTAGCGGGACAAATGAGCAGTTCTTC.

The V call is TRBV19, the J call TRBJ1-1; 7 positions agree with TRBD1. Germline trimming cut 0 bases from V and 0 bases from J; bases unmatched to any gene: 10. Germline values: CDR1 LNHDA, CDR2 SQIVND (reference sequence). The CDR3 has 18 amino acids. This CDR3 is CASSIDLVRTGLNTEAFF. The CDR3 coding sequence is TGTGCCAGTAGTATAGATCTCGTAAGGACAGGCCTGAACACTGAAGCTTTCTTT.

In nucleotides, the CDR3 is TGCGCCAGCAGCTTGGCCCAGGGGGCGTGGACCAAAAACATTCAGTACTTC. This gives the protein CASSLAQGAWTKNIQYF. The rearrangement uses TRBV5-1 and TRBJ2-4; 8 bases line up with TRBD1. Per germline, CDR1 SGHRS and CDR2 YFSETQ. Germline trimming cut 0 bases from V and 2 bases from J; bases unmatched to any gene: 7. The CDR3 runs 17 residues. Variable domain in full (rest from reference TRBV5-1 and TRBJ2-4): KAGVTQTPRYLIKTRGQQVTLSCSPISGHRSVSWYQQTPGQGLQFLFEYFSETQRNKGNFPGRFSGRQFSNSRSEMNVSTLELGDSALYLCASSLAQGAWTKNIQYFGAGTRLSVL.

V and J are TRBV6-5 and TRBJ2-1; weak D call: TRBD2 (6 bases). This CDR3 spans 15 amino acids. Per the germline V gene, CDR1 is MNHEY and CDR2 is SVGAGI. V was clipped by 6 bases and J by 5 bases, with 17 bases between them. CDR3 protein: CASRNRQRVDNEQFF. The CDR3 bases are TGTGCCAGCAGGAACCGCCAGCGGGTCGACAATGAGCAGTTCTTC.

This clone was picked up one time. The chain has TRBV4-1 and TRBJ1-1; D call uncertain. With 1 base removed from V and 3 bases from J, the gap between germline ends came to 6 bases. The CDR3 is 13 residues long. Germline CDR1 reads MGHRA; CDR2 reads YSYEKL. In DNA form, the CDR3 reads TGCGCCAGCAGCCAAGTTCAGTACACTGAAGCTTTCTTT. It specifies CASSQVQYTEAFF.

The genes are TRBV4-3 and TRBJ2-4; perhaps TRBD2 as D (6 bases). V lost 0 bases and J 1 base, leaving 19 bases between the germline ends. CDR3 length: 19 amino acids. The germline V gene encodes CDR1 LGHNA and CDR2 YSLEER. For the CDR3, the DNA is TGCGCCAGCAGCCAAGATGGCTGGGCGGGGAACTTGGCCAAAAACATTCAGTACTTC. Translation: CASSQDGWAGNLAKNIQYF.

This chain uses TRBV28 with TRBJ1-6, with a weak D call TRBD1 (6 bases). The V gene's germline CDR1 is MDHEN and CDR2 SYDVKM. V was trimmed by 10 bases and J by 7 bases, leaving 20 bases between them. The CDR3 loop spans 15 amino acids. DNA of the CDR3: TGTGCCACCGTAGGGGGGGGAGTAAGGAATTCACCCCTCCACTTT. It encodes CATVGGGVRNSPLHF. Complete variable domain (other parts from reference TRBV28 and TRBJ1-6): DVKVTQSSRYLVKRTGEKVFLECVQDMDHENMFWYRQDPGLGLRLIYFSYDVKMKEKGDIPEGYSVSREKKERFSLILESASTNQTSMYLCATVGGGVRNSPLHFGNGTRLTVT.

This chain connects TRBV7-2 to TRBJ1-4; D call uncertain. CDR3 size: 14 residues. Germline loops: CDR1 SGHTA, CDR2 FQGNSA. V was trimmed by 5 bases and J by 1 base, leaving 8 bases between them. The CDR3 DNA reads as TGTGCCAGCAGCCCTCAGATAACTAATGAAAAACTGTTTTTT. Amino acids: CASSPQITNEKLFF.

The rearrangement joins TRBV5-1 to TRBJ1-1; 9 nucleotides align to TRBD1. Trimming cost V 4 bases and J 6 bases; bases outside gene matches: 7. The germline V gene has CDR1 SGHRS and CDR2 YFSETQ. The CDR3 is 14 residues long. CDR3 bases: TGCGCCAGCAGCCCGACAGGGGGGGTCGCTGAAGCTTTCTTT. It specifies CASSPTGGVAEAFF.

There are a few counts of this clone. This chain uses TRBV2 with TRBJ1-6, with a weak D call TRBD1 (6 bases). Germline CDR1 and CDR2: SNHLY and FYNNEI. CDR3 size: 14 residues. The V end lost 4 bases, the J end lost 4 bases, and 8 bases lay between the germline ends. The CDR3 DNA sequence: TGTGCCAGCAGTGCGGACAGTTATAATTCACCCCTCCACTTT. It translates to CASSADSYNSPLHF.

CDR3 nucleotide sequence: TGTGCCAGCAGCGTACTTCAGGGGGCTGACACCATATATTTT. The encoded protein is CASSVLQGADTIYF. The rearrangement joins TRBV9 to TRBJ1-3; 8 nucleotides line up with TRBD1. Per germline, CDR1 SGDLS and CDR2 YYNGEE. J lost 8 bases, V lost 1 base, and 5 bases had no gene match. The CDR3 has 14 amino acids.

The rearrangement uses TRBV5-1 and TRBJ2-5; D gene ambiguous. The CDR3 is made up of 15 amino acids. V dropped 6 bases and J dropped 0 bases, with 15 bases sitting between them. The V gene's germline CDR1 is SGHRS and CDR2 YFSETQ. In nucleotides, the CDR3 is TGCGCCAGCACGGCGTTAGTCGGAGACCAAGAGACCCAGTACTTC. Translated: CASTALVGDQETQYF.

The chain combines TRBV24-1 with TRBJ2-1; TRBD2 matches 13 bases. The ends lost 4 bases at V and 4 bases at J; junction bases unmatched: 0. CDR1 and CDR2 from the germline V gene are KGHDR and SFDVKD. The CDR3 spans 15 residues. In DNA, the CDR3 is TGTGCCACCAGTGAGGGACTAGCGGGGTACAATGAGCAGTTCTTC. It encodes CATSEGLAGYNEQFF.

The CDR3 nucleotides are TGTGCCAGTAGCCTAGACAGGGATCAGCCCCAGCATTTT. It translates to CASSLDRDQPQHF. V usage is TRBV19 and J usage is TRBJ1-5; TRBD1 matches at 7 bases. The CDR3 length is 13 residues. The germline CDR1 and CDR2 sequences are LNHDA and SQIVND (reference sequence). Trimming cost V 6 bases and J 5 bases; bases outside gene matches: 4.

The chain recombines TRBV27 with TRBJ1-3; 8 nucleotides match TRBD1. The germline CDR1 and CDR2 sequences are MNHEY and SMNVEV (reference sequence). The CDR3 consists of 17 residues. After removal of 5 bases from V and 2 bases from J, the junction contained 11 bases not matched to a gene. Written as DNA, the CDR3 is TGTGCCAGCAGTCCCAAGGCCCCCAGGGGGCCTGGAAACACCATATATTTT. Its protein is CASSPKAPRGPGNTIYF.

V and J are TRBV23-1 and TRBJ1-2; tentatively, D is TRBD1 (6 bases). TRBV23-1 belongs to the ORF category, with a function that is uncertain. The CDR3 covers 15 residues. Trimming removed 2 bases at V and 4 bases at J, with 14 bases between. The CDR3 bases are TGCGCCAGCAGTCAAAACAGGGTCGGTGGCTATGGCTACACCTTC. Translation gives CASSQNRVGGYGYTF.

The rearrangement links TRBV10-3 to TRBJ1-1; perhaps TRBD1 as D (5 bases). Germline V gene lookup returns CDR1 ENHRY and CDR2 SYGVKD. The CDR3 has 15 amino acids. The V end was cut by 0 bases, the J end by 5 bases, with 13 bases between. This CDR3 reads CAISESAPGGTEAFF. DNA for the CDR3: TGTGCCATCAGTGAGTCTGCACCCGGGGGGACTGAAGCTTTCTTT.

This sequence joins TRBV5-4 and TRBJ1-6; 8 bases are a match to TRBD1. V was clipped by 1 base and J by 14 bases; unmatched bases: 11. Germline-derived CDR1 and CDR2 are SGHNT and YYREEE (reference sequence). This CDR3 is built from 15 residues. CDR3 DNA: TGTGCCAGCAGCTTGCGGGGACAGGACTCGGGATCCCTCCACTTT. Encoded protein: CASSLRGQDSGSLHF.